Listed here are 9 T cell receptor beta chains from one sample, sequenced in a study of blood T cell repertoires in COVID-19. Here immunoSEQ multiplex PCR was the method, and the copy in TCRdb shows in-frame clones only, minus some. Of fewer than 200,000 clones listed, around 80% are singletons. The material sequenced was PBMCs or T cells enriched from blood (not recorded which). The receptors were sampled from a woman aged 45-65 years in a cohort exposed to, infected with or recovered from COVID-19 (not recorded which).

The gene calls are TRBV2 and TRBJ2-5; 7 nucleotides match TRBD2. Looked up from germline, CDR1 is SNHLY and CDR2 is FYNNEI. J was trimmed by 0 bases and V by 8 bases; bases with no gene match: 9. The CDR3 has 15 amino acids. The CDR3 region is CASVRRRGYQETQYF. CDR3 bases: TGTGCCAGCGTGAGGAGGCGGGGGTACCAAGAGACCCAGTACTTC.

The V call is TRBV5-1, the J call TRBJ2-3, with TRBD1 matching 11 bases. Trimming at V came to 6 bases and at J to 5 bases, leaving 8 bases not matched to a gene. The length of the CDR3 is 15 residues. Germline V gene lookup returns CDR1 SGHRS and CDR2 YFSETQ. CDR3: CASTVTGTGGDTQYF. The CDR3 nucleotides read TGCGCCAGCACCGTCACCGGGACAGGGGGAGATACGCAGTATTTT. Based on the CDR3 plus reference TRBV5-1 and TRBJ2-3, the full variable domain is KAGVTQTPRYLIKTRGQQVTLSCSPISGHRSVSWYQQTPGQGLQFLFEYFSETQRNKGNFPGRFSGRQFSNSRSEMNVSTLELGDSALYLCASTVTGTGGDTQYFGPGTRLTVL.

The V and J genes are TRBV5-1 and TRBJ1-1; the D gene is possibly TRBD1 (6 bases). The V gene's germline CDR1 is SGHRS and CDR2 YFSETQ. Trimming pared 2 bases from V and 1 base from J, leaving 12 bases between. This CDR3 comprises 15 residues. The CDR3 is CASSLTTGPNTEAFF. The CDR3 region has the DNA TGCGCCAGCAGCTTAACGACAGGCCCGAACACTGAAGCTTTCTTT.

The rearrangement uses TRBV6-5 and TRBJ2-7, with 8 nucleotides matching TRBD2. There are 16 residues in the CDR3. V was pared by 3 bases and J by 3 bases, with 10 bases of the junction left unmatched. Germline assignment: CDR1 MNHEY and CDR2 SVGAGI. The CDR3 sequence: CASSYSRGGGSYEQYF. The CDR3 nucleotides read TGTGCCAGCAGTTATTCCCGGGGGGGCGGGAGCTACGAGCAGTACTTC.

This clone was observed a handful of times. V usage is TRBV5-6 and J usage is TRBJ1-4; a possible D gene is TRBD1 (6 bases). V was trimmed by 2 bases and J by 12 bases, leaving 11 bases between them. This CDR3 region has 12 residues. Per the germline V gene, CDR1 is SGHDT and CDR2 is YYEEEE. The CDR3 sequence: CASSFGGAELFF. For the CDR3, the DNA is TGTGCCAGCAGCTTTGGGGGGGCAGAACTGTTTTTT. The whole variable domain, remainder taken from reference TRBV5-6 and TRBJ1-4, is DAGVTQSPTHLIKTRGQQVTLRCSPKSGHDTVSWYQQALGQGPQFIFQYYEEEERQRGNFPDRFSGHQFPNYSSELNVNALLLGDSALYLCASSFGGAELFFGSGTQLSVL.

The rearrangement joins TRBV9 to TRBJ1-2; possible D gene TRBD1, 6 bases. The V gene's germline CDR1 is SGDLS and CDR2 YYNGEE. This CDR3 is 15 amino acids long. V was shortened by 4 bases and J by 8 bases, with 21 bases between the two germline ends. CDR3: CASSLQGTYTDGYTF. CDR3 sequence (DNA): TGTGCCAGCAGCCTCCAGGGGACGTACACTGACGGCTACACCTTC.

This chain links TRBV2 with TRBJ2-4; tentative D call: TRBD1 (6 bases). The germline V and J ends were trimmed by 7 bases and 3 bases, with 16 bases remaining between them. The CDR3 is made up of 15 amino acids. Germline assignment: CDR1 SNHLY and CDR2 FYNNEI. CDR3 sequence: CASKPTGVIKNIQYF. For the CDR3, the DNA is TGTGCCAGCAAACCGACAGGAGTAATCAAAAACATTCAGTACTTC.

This rearrangement joins TRBV9 to TRBJ2-7; 8 nucleotides agree with TRBD1. V lost 2 bases, J lost 6 bases, and 16 bases stayed unmatched. The CDR3 sequence is 17 residues long. Germline lookup yields CDR1 SGDLS and CDR2 YYNGEE. DNA for the CDR3: TGTGCCAGCAGCGTGAGAGGACAGGGAAGGGGACGGCCCGAGCAGTACTTC. It encodes CASSVRGQGRGRPEQYF.

This rearrangement joins TRBV5-1 to TRBJ1-6, with TRBD1 identical over 8 bases. CDR3 length: 16 residues. From germline, CDR1 is SGHRS and CDR2 YFSETQ. Losses at the gene ends were 4 bases for V and 8 bases for J; bases not matched to a gene: 11. CDR3 sequence reads: CASSQNGQGGHSPLHF. DNA for the CDR3: TGCGCCAGCAGCCAAAATGGACAGGGCGGACATTCACCCCTCCACTTT.